These T cell receptor beta chains were read from a single sample in a study of shared clonotypes between healthy human individuals. Profiled with immunoSEQ multiplex PCR; TCRdb holds only in-frame clones, not every one. The sample lists about 990,000 clones, approximately 78% seen once, with 0.5% to 0.65% in the top ten. Sequenced material: memory CD4+ T cells from PBMCs. Receptors originate from a man between 18 and 29 years old in good health. Some clones in this sample may be carry-over from other donors' samples. Both conserved end residues are part of each CDR3. The D gene is left open where the match is weak. A clone size is listed for some rows: how often the clone was seen (once, few, many), or a class if it is expanded.

V gene	D gene	clone size	J gene	CDR3 DNA	CDR3 protein
TRBV9	TRBD1	NA	TRBJ2-1	TGTGCCAGCAGCACCCGACAGGGGGCCCCCTACAATGAGCAGTTCTTC	CASSTRQGAPYNEQFF
TRBV2	TRBD2	many	TRBJ2-3	TGTGCCAGCACCGGGGGGGGTACGCAGTATTTT	CASTGGGTQYF
TRBV29-1	NA	NA	TRBJ1-2	TGCAGCGTTGTGACGGGTAGGAGCCATGGCTACACCTTC	CSVVTGRSHGYTF
TRBV10-3	TRBD2	NA	TRBJ2-3	TGTGCCATCAGCATAGCGGGTGGGGCAGATACGCAGTATTTT	CAISIAGGADTQYF
TRBV28	NA	NA	TRBJ1-5	TGTGCCAGCAGACTCAGGGGTTATAGCAATCAGCCCCAGCATTTT	CASRLRGYSNQPQHF
TRBV5-8	NA	few	TRBJ2-5	TGTGCCAGCGCATCACCTAGGAGGACCGGAGAGACCCAGTACTTC	CASASPRRTGETQYF
TRBV5-1	TRBD1	NA	TRBJ1-2	TGCGCCAGCAGCTTGCTAGGACAGGGGAATGGCTACACCTTC	CASSLLGQGNGYTF
TRBV15	NA	NA	TRBJ2-5	TGTGCCACCAGCACAAGTCCGGGGTCCCGAAAGTACTTC	CATSTSPGSRKYF
TRBV5-1	TRBD1	few	TRBJ2-2	TGCGCCAGCAGTACAGGGGGCTCCACCGGGGAGCTGTTTTTT	CASSTGGSTGELFF
TRBV4-2	NA	NA	TRBJ1-1	TGTGCCAGCAGCCCTGGACAGTCAAGGAACACTGAAGCTTTCTTT	CASSPGQSRNTEAFF
TRBV11-2	TRBD2	few	TRBJ2-7	TGTGCCAGCAGCTTAGGCAGCGGGGGTGCCTACGAGCAGTACTTC	CASSLGSGGAYEQYF
TRBV9	NA	once	TRBJ1-2	TGTGCCAGCAGCGTAGAAAACAGGCCTGTCTATGGCTACACCTTC	CASSVENRPVYGYTF
TRBV19	TRBD1	NA	TRBJ1-2	TGTGCCAGTAGACCAGGGGGCGGCGGCTATGGCTACACCTTC	CASRPGGGGYGYTF
TRBV11-2	NA	once	TRBJ2-4	TGTGCCAGCAGCTTACTGGTTGGGGGGCTCAAAAACATTCAGTACTTC	CASSLLVGGLKNIQYF
TRBV30	NA	few	TRBJ1-4	TGTGCCTGGAGTGTCCGGGGGAGTGAAAAACTGTTTTTT	CAWSVRGSEKLFF
TRBV6-5	TRBD1	NA	TRBJ2-7	TGTGCCAGCAGTTACCACAGGGGTGCGGCCTACGAGCAGTACTTC	CASSYHRGAAYEQYF
TRBV11-2	TRBD1	NA	TRBJ1-1	TGTGCCAGCAGCTTGACAGGGGTCCGCACTGAAGCTTTCTTT	CASSLTGVRTEAFF
TRBV28	NA	NA	TRBJ2-1	TGTGCCAGCAGTTTTATTGGGACCTTTCAGTTCTTC	CASSFIGTFQFF
TRBV5-4	NA	NA	TRBJ2-7	TGTGCCAGCAGCTCCCGACAGGGGAGGGCCTACGAGCAGTACTTC	CASSSRQGRAYEQYF
TRBV15	TRBD1	NA	TRBJ1-2	TGTGCCACCAGGCGGGAGGGGACAGGGGGAGGCTACACCTTC	CATRREGTGGGYTF
TRBV19	TRBD2	NA	TRBJ2-4	TGTGCCAGTACCCCTCGTTCTCTCGGGACTAGTGGGAGTTTGAACATTCAGTACTTC	CASTPRSLGTSGSLNIQYF
TRBV7-9	NA	few	TRBJ2-7	TGTGCCAGCAGCTTATCAGGGGCCTACGAGCAGTACTTC	CASSLSGAYEQYF
TRBV27	NA	NA	TRBJ2-1	TGTGCCAGCAGTTTGGGGCCGATGAGACAGGCCTACAATGAGCAGTTCTTC	CASSLGPMRQAYNEQFF
TRBV18	NA	NA	TRBJ2-7	TGTGCCAGCTCACCATACTCTGACGAGCAGTACTTC	CASSPYSDEQYF
TRBV28	TRBD1	NA	TRBJ2-3	TGTGCCAGCGGACCACCGAGGACAGGGAGCACAGATACGCAGTATTTT	CASGPPRTGSTDTQYF
TRBV7-2	NA	NA	TRBJ1-3	TGTGCCAGCAGCTTTAGGGGCCTTCGCTCTGGAAACACCATATATTTT	CASSFRGLRSGNTIYF
TRBV28	TRBD2	NA	TRBJ2-3	TGTGCCAGCAGTTTAAACCGTGTGGGCGGGGGTGAAGTTTGGAATACGCAGTATTTT	CASSLNRVGGGEVWNTQYF
TRBV19	NA	NA	TRBJ1-3	TGTGCCAGTAGTTCCACAAGTCAGGGGTCCTCTGGAAACACCATATATTTT	CASSSTSQGSSGNTIYF
TRBV18	TRBD1	NA	TRBJ2-1	TGTGCCAGCTCACCAGGACAGGAATACAATGAGCAGTTCTTC	CASSPGQEYNEQFF
TRBV18	NA	NA	TRBJ1-1	TGTGCCAGCTCACCAATGAGCACTGAAGCTTTCTTT	CASSPMSTEAFF
TRBV7-9	NA	many	TRBJ2-5	TGTGCCAGCAGCTTGCCTAGGGAAGAGACCCAGTACTTC	CASSLPREETQYF
TRBV29-1	NA	once	TRBJ2-7	TGCAGCGTTGACACCCTGTCCTACGAGCAGTACTTC	CSVDTLSYEQYF
TRBV6-1	NA	NA	TRBJ2-1	TGTGCCGGATCTATAGCGGTCCGGGGCAATGAGCAGTTCTTC	CAGSIAVRGNEQFF
TRBV7-9	NA	NA	TRBJ2-7	TGTGCCAGCAGTTCACAGGGTTACGAGCAGTACTTC	CASSSQGYEQYF
TRBV25-1	NA	NA	TRBJ1-2	TGTGCCAGCAGTACACCGGACAGAGTCGGCTATGGCTACACCTTC	CASSTPDRVGYGYTF
TRBV30	NA	NA	TRBJ2-5	TGTGCCTGGAGTCGGGGGGCAGGGGAAGAGACCCAGTACTTC	CAWSRGAGEETQYF
TRBV29-1	NA	NA	TRBJ2-7	TGCAGCGTTTCGCCGGGACACACCATCAGCTCCTACGAGCAGTACTTC	CSVSPGHTISSYEQYF
TRBV11-2	NA	NA	TRBJ2-5	TGTGCCAGCAGCCCACTCAGGGGGGCAGGGGAGACCCAGTACTTC	CASSPLRGAGETQYF
TRBV7-3	NA	few	TRBJ2-3	TGTGCCAGCAGCCCGGCCGGGAGTGGGGATACGCAGTATTTT	CASSPAGSGDTQYF
TRBV7-8	TRBD1	NA	TRBJ1-5	TGTGCCAGCAGCTCGGACAGGGGTAGCAATCAGCCCCAGCATTTT	CASSSDRGSNQPQHF
TRBV16	TRBD2	once	TRBJ2-3	TGTGCCAGCAGCCCCCGGACTAGCGGGAGTAAAAGCACAGATACGCAGTATTTT	CASSPRTSGSKSTDTQYF